This TCR beta chain is from a study of breast tumors, draining lymph nodes, adjacent tissues. Whole-study results and caveats: Luminal-like breast cancer showed significantly greater tumor-nontumor repertoire similarity than basal-like breast cancer did. The lymph node origin of tumor T cells was framed as consistent with a hypothesis, not demonstrated. Most tumor T cells seemingly derive from lymph node, then expand in tumor.

One entry per CDR3 protein, called by TCRdb with MiXCR from the multiplex PCR reads. Altogether about 270,000 distinct CDR3 sequences are present, 30% being singletons, with the ten largest covering around 1%. This clonotype was picked up a small number of times. Its target is unknown. Looked up from germline, CDR1 is MGHDK and CDR2 is SYGVNS. With 6 bases removed from V and 1 base from J, the gap between germline ends came to 9 bases. CDR3 size: 13 residues. Axillary draining lymph nodes of breast cancer patients supplied the node samples. V gene TRBV25-1 combines with J gene TRBJ1-1; TRBD1 is a possible D gene (6 bases). Sample: axillary lymph node tissue. This sequence originates from a female donor with breast cancer. Some clones in this sample may be carry-over from other donors' samples. The CDR3 DNA sequence: TGTGCCAGCAGACAGGGACGGAACACTGAAGCTTTCTTT. Residues: CASRQGRNTEAFF.